The 18 T cell receptor beta chains given below trace back to one sample, sequenced in a study of CD8 T cells in ankylosing spondylitis. Findings and caveats of the study: Several highly homologous variants formed a TCR beta motif that appeared characteristic of ankylosing spondylitis blood.

TCRdb independently ran MiXCR on the 5' RACE reads; one entry per CDR3 protein. The repertoire holds about 220,000 distinct CDR3 sequences, roughly 6.6% seen once, with approximately 14% in the top ten. These receptors' targets are unknown. Specimen: blood, either unsorted or a sorted T cell fraction (not recorded which). These TCRs come from a male donor with ankylosing spondylitis.

There are many counts of this clonotype. The chain combines TRBV2 with TRBJ1-2, with D perhaps matching TRBD1 (6 bases). V dropped 7 bases and J dropped 8 bases, with 17 bases sitting between them. The length of the CDR3 is 13 residues. The V gene's germline CDR1 is SNHLY and CDR2 FYNNEI. The chain's CDR3 is CASTEGGTKGYTF. Here the CDR3 DNA reads TGTGCCAGCACCGAAGGGGGGACGAAGGGCTACACCTTC.

This clonotype was recorded at least ten times. The chain uses TRBV27 and TRBJ2-5, with 10 positions matching TRBD2. Unmatched junction bases numbered 8, after V lost 3 bases and J lost 1 base. The CDR3 covers 17 residues. In germline, CDR1 is MNHEY, CDR2 SMNVEV (reference sequence). The CDR3, as DNA: TGTGCCAGCAGTTTGTCCCCTAGCGGGAGACCCCAAGAGACCCAGTACTTC. This translates into CASSLSPSGRPQETQYF.

This clonotype showed up many times. The gene calls are TRBV18 and TRBJ2-1; D call uncertain. The CDR3 spans 13 residues. Germline V CDR1 and CDR2: KGHSH, LQKENI. V was clipped by 2 bases and J by 6 bases, with 8 bases between them. The CDR3 sequence is CASSPTGSNEQFF. CDR3 DNA sequence: TGTGCCAGCTCACCAACCGGGTCCAATGAGCAGTTCTTC.

This clonotype showed up many times. J is TRBJ2-1 and V is TRBV5-5, with 14 nucleotides matching TRBD2. CDR1 is SGHKS, CDR2 YYEKEE, per germline (reference sequence). Trimming at V came to 3 bases and at J to 7 bases, leaving 3 bases not matched to a gene. CDR3 length: 15 residues. The CDR3 spells CASSSGLAGENEQFF. DNA for the CDR3: TGTGCCAGCAGCTCGGGACTAGCGGGAGAAAATGAGCAGTTCTTC.

V gene TRBV23-1 combines with J gene TRBJ1-1; D remains ambiguous. TRBV23-1 is an ORF; its function is uncertain. The germline V and J ends were trimmed by 6 bases and 10 bases, with 12 bases remaining between them. CDR3 length: 11 residues. The CDR3 region has the DNA TGCGCCAGCAGGGCGGAGGGTCTAGCTTTCTTT. Its protein is CASRAEGLAFF.

This clonotype came up many times. The rearrangement joins TRBV14 to TRBJ2-1, with TRBD2 identical over 13 bases. This CDR3 contains 19 residues. V trimming: 0 bases; J trimming: 7 bases; junction bases outside the gene matches: 12. The germline gives CDR1 SGHDN, CDR2 FVKESK. CDR3 sequence (DNA): TGTGCCAGCAGCCAAGATGCGGACACCGGGACTAGCGGGAAGAATGAGCAGTTCTTC. Translated: CASSQDADTGTSGKNEQFF.

This clonotype was recorded at least ten times. This chain uses TRBV6-5 with TRBJ1-5; 9 bases agree with TRBD1. The germline V gene has CDR1 MNHEY and CDR2 SVGAGI. This CDR3 has 16 amino acids. The V and J ends lost 9 bases and 6 bases, in that order; junction bases with no gene match: 15. CDR3 DNA sequence: TGTGCCAGTATTTACCGGGACAGGGATTGGGTTCAGCCCCAGCATTTT. The encoded protein is CASIYRDRDWVQPQHF.

This clonotype was counted at least ten times. This chain connects TRBV13 to TRBJ2-1, with D hard to call. V lost 5 bases and J lost 0, with 20 bases in between. The CDR3 is made up of 18 amino acids. The germline gives CDR1 PRHDT, CDR2 FYEKMQ (reference sequence). The CDR3 region has the DNA TGTGCCAGCAGCCACCACCTTGACATGACGAGCTCCTACAATGAGCAGTTCTTC. This codes for CASSHHLDMTSSYNEQFF. The whole variable domain, filled in from reference TRBV13 and TRBJ2-1, reads AAGVIQSPRHLIKEKRETATLKCYPIPRHDTVYWYQQGPGQDPQFLISFYEKMQSDKGSIPDRFSAQQFSDYHSELNMSSLELGDSALYFCASSHHLDMTSSYNEQFFGPGTRLTVL.

V is TRBV5-5 and J is TRBJ1-6; D gene ambiguous. Germline V gene lookup returns CDR1 SGHKS and CDR2 YYEKEE (reference sequence). Trimming removed 4 bases from V and 1 base from J, with 12 bases in between. This CDR3 comprises 16 residues. Here the CDR3 reads CASSLGPPSYNSPLHF. CDR3 nucleotide sequence: TGTGCCAGCAGCCTTGGACCCCCGTCCTATAATTCACCCCTCCACTTT.

This clonotype was seen repeatedly, ten times or more. The chain joins TRBV7-9 to TRBJ2-1, with 9 bases aligning to TRBD1. Germline-derived CDR1 and CDR2 are SEHNR and FQNEAQ (reference sequence). Germline trimming cut 4 bases from V and 5 bases from J; bases unmatched to any gene: 3. This CDR3 comprises 14 residues. This CDR3 reads CASSWTGADNEQFF. As DNA, the CDR3 is TGTGCCAGCAGCTGGACAGGGGCGGACAATGAGCAGTTCTTC.

Ten or more counts support this clonotype. The J gene is TRBJ2-5, the V gene TRBV20-1; D uncertain. Germline CDR1 reads DFQATT; CDR2 reads SNEGSKA (reference sequence). Trimming removed 3 bases at V and 4 bases at J, with 15 bases between. This CDR3 has 14 residues. The CDR3 DNA sequence: TGCAGTGCTAGCCCTGAGGAGATTGGAGAGACCCAGTACTTC. Translated, it gives CSASPEEIGETQYF.

The genes are TRBV10-2 and TRBJ2-2, with 7 bases matching TRBD2. The CDR3 is 15 residues long. CDR1 is WSHSY, CDR2 SAAADI, per germline. V gave up 6 bases and J gave up 6 bases; unmatched junction bases: 10. CDR3 residues: CASRAGGGLAGELFF. CDR3 DNA sequence: TGCGCCAGCAGGGCTGGGGGGGGTCTGGCCGGGGAGCTGTTTTTT.

The chain joins TRBV24-1 to TRBJ2-2, with D unresolved. The CDR3 has 14 amino acids. CDR1 KGHDR and CDR2 SFDVKD come from the germline V gene. Trimming removed 8 bases from V and 5 bases from J, with 14 bases in between. CDR3 DNA: TGTGCCACCACAGCACGATTGGGGACCGGGGAGCTGTTTTTT. Translated: CATTARLGTGELFF.

This clonotype occurred many times. This chain uses TRBV9 with TRBJ2-7, with D possibly TRBD2 on 5 matching bases. This CDR3 is 15 amino acids long. The ends were cut back, 0 bases at V and 2 bases at J, with 12 bases in the middle. The germline gives CDR1 SGDLS, CDR2 YYNGEE. CDR3 bases: TGTGCCAGCAGCGTAGGGGGAGCAACCCCCTACGAGCAGTACTTC. It is translated as CASSVGGATPYEQYF.

This clonotype was recorded many times. The V gene is TRBV5-6, the J gene TRBJ2-1; D gene ambiguous. The germline CDR1 and CDR2 sequences are SGHDT and YYEEEE. The CDR3 consists of 16 residues. Between the trimmed V and J ends, which lost 3 bases and 0 bases, there was a span of 13 bases. CDR3 sequence reads: CASSSETESSYNEQFF. Written as DNA, the CDR3 is TGTGCCAGCAGCTCGGAGACGGAGAGCTCCTACAATGAGCAGTTCTTC.

This clonotype was found many times. This rearrangement joins TRBV13 to TRBJ2-1, with a possible D match to TRBD2 (5 bases). CDR3 size: 12 residues. The germline V gene has CDR1 PRHDT and CDR2 FYEKMQ (reference sequence). The germline V and J ends were trimmed by 4 bases and 11 bases, with 12 bases remaining between them. The CDR3 loop is CASSSRDYKQFF. In DNA form, the CDR3 reads TGTGCCAGCAGCTCCCGAGACTACAAGCAGTTCTTC.

This clonotype was seen ten or more times. The J gene is TRBJ1-1, the V gene TRBV28; D is possibly TRBD1 (5 bases). This CDR3 contains 13 residues. Germline CDR1 reads MDHEN; CDR2 reads SYDVKM. V lost 7 bases, J lost 3 bases, and 12 bases lay in between. The CDR3 nucleotides are TGTGCCAGCACGTCGGGGGTGGACACTGAAGCTTTCTTT. This codes for CASTSGVDTEAFF.

V gene TRBV4-1 combines with J gene TRBJ2-1; 8 bases match TRBD2. V shed 6 bases and J 3 bases; nucleotides not matched to a gene: 7. Germline V gene lookup returns CDR1 MGHRA and CDR2 YSYEKL. The CDR3 is 15 amino acids. The CDR3 DNA follows: TGCGCCAGCAGTCAACGGGAGGGCGTCTACAATGAGCAGTTCTTC. Translating it yields CASSQREGVYNEQFF.